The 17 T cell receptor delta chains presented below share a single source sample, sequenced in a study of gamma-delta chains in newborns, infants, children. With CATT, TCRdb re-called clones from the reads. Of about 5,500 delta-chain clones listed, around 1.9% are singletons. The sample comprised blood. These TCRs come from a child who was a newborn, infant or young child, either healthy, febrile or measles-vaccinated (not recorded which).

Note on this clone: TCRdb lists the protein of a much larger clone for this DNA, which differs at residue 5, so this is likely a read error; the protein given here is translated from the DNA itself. CDR3 sequence reads: CACDEVTGRDTRQMFF. The CDR3 nucleotides are TGTGCCTGTGACGAGGTTACTGGCCGGGACACCCGACAGATGTTTTTC. The chain combines TRDV2 with TRDJ3, with D maybe TRDD3 (5 bases). CDR1 and CDR2 (germline): GEAIGNYY, EKD. Between the trimmed V and J ends, which lost 3 bases and 5 bases, there was a span of 13 bases. CDR3 length: 16 amino acids.

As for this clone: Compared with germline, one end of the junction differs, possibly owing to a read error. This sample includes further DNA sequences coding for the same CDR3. The CDR3 spells CACDSVLGWAQLFF. The CDR3, as DNA: TGTGCCTGCGACTCCGTACTGGGATGGGCACAACTCTTCTTC. The V gene is TRDV2, the J gene TRDJ2; D may be TRDD3 (6 bases). The length of the CDR3 is 14 residues. Germline CDR1 reads GEAIGNYY; CDR2 reads EKD.

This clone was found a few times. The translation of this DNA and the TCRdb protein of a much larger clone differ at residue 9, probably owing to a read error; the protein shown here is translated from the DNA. CDR3 protein: CACDTLLGGTRDTRQMFF. In DNA, the CDR3 is TGTGCCTGTGACACGTTACTGGGGGGTACGCGGGACACCCGACAGATGTTTTTC. V gene TRDV2 combines with J gene TRDJ3, with 8 positions matching TRDD3. The CDR3 contains 18 residues. The J segment lost 5 bases and the V segment lost 1 base, leaving 9 bases of the junction unmatched. Germline CDR1 reads GEAIGNYY; CDR2 reads EKD.

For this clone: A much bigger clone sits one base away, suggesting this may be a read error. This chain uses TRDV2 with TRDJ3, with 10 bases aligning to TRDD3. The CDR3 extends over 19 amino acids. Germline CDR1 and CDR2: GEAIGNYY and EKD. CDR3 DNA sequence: TGTGCCTGTGACTCCGTACTGGGGGATGGCTCCTGGGACGCCCGACAGATGTTTTTC. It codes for CACDSVLGDGSWDARQMFF.

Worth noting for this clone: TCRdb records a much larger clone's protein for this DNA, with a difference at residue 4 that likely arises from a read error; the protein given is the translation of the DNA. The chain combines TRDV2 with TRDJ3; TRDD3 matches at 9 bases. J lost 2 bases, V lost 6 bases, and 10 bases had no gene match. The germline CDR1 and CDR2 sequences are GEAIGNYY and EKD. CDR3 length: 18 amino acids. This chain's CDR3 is CACNSTGGLTWDTRQMFF. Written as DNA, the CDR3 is TGTGCCTGTAACTCTACTGGGGGACTCACCTGGGACACCCGACAGATGTTTTTC.

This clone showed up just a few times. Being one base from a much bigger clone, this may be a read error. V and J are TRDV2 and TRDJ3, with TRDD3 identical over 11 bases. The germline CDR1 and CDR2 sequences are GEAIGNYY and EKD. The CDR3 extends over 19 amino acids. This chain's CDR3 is CACDTVGDTLSRDTRQMFF. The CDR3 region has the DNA TGTGCCTGTGACACCGTGGGGGATACGCTCTCCCGGGACACCCGACAGATGTTTTTC.

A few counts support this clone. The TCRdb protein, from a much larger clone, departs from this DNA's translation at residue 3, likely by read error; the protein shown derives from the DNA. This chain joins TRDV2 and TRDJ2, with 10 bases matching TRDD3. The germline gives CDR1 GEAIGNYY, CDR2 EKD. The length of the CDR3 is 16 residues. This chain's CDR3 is CARDALGDYLAAQLFF. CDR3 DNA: TGTGCCCGTGACGCACTGGGGGATTATTTGGCAGCACAACTCTTCTTT.

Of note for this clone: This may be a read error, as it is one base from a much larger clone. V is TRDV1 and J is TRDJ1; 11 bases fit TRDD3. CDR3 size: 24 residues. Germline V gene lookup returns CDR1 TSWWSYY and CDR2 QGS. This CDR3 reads CALGDPCGPYLQLGDTRYTDKPIF. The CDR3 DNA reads TGTGCTCTTGGGGATCCGTGCGGTCCCTACCTCCAGCTGGGGGATACAAGGTACACCGATAAACCCATCTTT.

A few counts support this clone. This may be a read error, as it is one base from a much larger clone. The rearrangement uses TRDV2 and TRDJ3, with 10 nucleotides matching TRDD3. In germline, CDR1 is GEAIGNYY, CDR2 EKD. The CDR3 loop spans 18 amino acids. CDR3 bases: TGTGCCAGTGACACATACTGGGGGATCTCCTGGGACACCCGACAGATGTTTTTC. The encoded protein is CASDTYWGISWDTRQMFF.

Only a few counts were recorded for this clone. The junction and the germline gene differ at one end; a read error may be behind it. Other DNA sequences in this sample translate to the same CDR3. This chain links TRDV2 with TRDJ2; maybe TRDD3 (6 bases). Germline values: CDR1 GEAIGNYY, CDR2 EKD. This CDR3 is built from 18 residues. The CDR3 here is CACDTVWGRPSLTAQLFF. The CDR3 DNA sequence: TGTGCCTGCGACACGGTCTGGGGACGTCCGTCTTTGACAGCACAACTCTTCTTT.

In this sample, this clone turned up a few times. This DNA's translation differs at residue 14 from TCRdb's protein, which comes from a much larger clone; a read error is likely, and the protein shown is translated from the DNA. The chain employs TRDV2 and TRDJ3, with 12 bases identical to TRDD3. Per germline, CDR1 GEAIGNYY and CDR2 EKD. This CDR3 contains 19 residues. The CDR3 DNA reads TGTGCCTGTGACGTACTGGGGGATACCAGCTCCTGGGACATCCGACAGATGTTTTTC. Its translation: CACDVLGDTSSWDIRQMFF.

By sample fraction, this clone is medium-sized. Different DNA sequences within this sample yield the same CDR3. This CDR3 is CACDPTGGYVDWDTRQMFF. As DNA, the CDR3 is TGTGCCTGTGACCCTACTGGGGGATACGTGGACTGGGACACCCGACAGATGTTTTTC. The chain has TRDV2 and TRDJ3; TRDD3 matches 13 bases. CDR3 length: 19 amino acids. Germline V CDR1 and CDR2: GEAIGNYY, EKD. V lost 3 bases to trimming and J lost 3 bases; unmatched junction nucleotides: 7.

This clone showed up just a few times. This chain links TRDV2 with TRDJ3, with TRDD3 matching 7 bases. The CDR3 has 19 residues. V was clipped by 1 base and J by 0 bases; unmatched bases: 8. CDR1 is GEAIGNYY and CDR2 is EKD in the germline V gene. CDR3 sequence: CACDTGDALISWDTRQMFF. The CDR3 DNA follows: TGTGCCTGTGACACGGGGGATGCCCTCATCTCCTGGGACACCCGACAGATGTTTTTC.

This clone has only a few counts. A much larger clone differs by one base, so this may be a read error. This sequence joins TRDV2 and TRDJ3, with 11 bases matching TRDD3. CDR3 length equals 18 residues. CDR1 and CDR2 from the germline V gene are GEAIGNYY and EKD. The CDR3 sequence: CACDTWGIRSWDARQMFF. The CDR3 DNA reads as TGTGCCTGTGACACCTGGGGGATACGTTCCTGGGACGCCCGACAGATGTTTTTC.

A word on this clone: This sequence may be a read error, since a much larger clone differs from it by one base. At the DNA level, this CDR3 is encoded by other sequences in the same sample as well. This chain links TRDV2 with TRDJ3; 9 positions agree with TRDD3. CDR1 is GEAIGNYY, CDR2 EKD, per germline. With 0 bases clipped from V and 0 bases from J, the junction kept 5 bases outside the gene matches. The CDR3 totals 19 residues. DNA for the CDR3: TGTGCCTGTGACACCTTACTGGGGGAGATCTCCTGGGACACCCGACAGATGTTTTTC. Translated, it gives CACDTLLGEISWDTRQMFF.

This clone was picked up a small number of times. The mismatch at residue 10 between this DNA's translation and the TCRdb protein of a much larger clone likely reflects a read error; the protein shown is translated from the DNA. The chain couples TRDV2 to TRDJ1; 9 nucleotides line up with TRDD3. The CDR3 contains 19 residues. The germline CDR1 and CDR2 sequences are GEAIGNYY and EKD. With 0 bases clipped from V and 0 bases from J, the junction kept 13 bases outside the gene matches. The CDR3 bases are TGTGCCTGTGACACCGGGCCTGGGGGATTCCCGATCTACACCGATAAACTCATCTTT. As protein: CACDTGPGGFPIYTDKLIF.

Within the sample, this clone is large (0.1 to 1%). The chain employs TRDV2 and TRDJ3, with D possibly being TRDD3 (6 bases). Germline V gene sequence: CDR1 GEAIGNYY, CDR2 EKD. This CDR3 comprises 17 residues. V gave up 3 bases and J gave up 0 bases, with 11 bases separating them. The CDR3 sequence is CACDGIKNSWDTRQMFF. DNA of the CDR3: TGTGCCTGTGACGGGATAAAAAACTCCTGGGACACCCGACAGATGTTTTTC.